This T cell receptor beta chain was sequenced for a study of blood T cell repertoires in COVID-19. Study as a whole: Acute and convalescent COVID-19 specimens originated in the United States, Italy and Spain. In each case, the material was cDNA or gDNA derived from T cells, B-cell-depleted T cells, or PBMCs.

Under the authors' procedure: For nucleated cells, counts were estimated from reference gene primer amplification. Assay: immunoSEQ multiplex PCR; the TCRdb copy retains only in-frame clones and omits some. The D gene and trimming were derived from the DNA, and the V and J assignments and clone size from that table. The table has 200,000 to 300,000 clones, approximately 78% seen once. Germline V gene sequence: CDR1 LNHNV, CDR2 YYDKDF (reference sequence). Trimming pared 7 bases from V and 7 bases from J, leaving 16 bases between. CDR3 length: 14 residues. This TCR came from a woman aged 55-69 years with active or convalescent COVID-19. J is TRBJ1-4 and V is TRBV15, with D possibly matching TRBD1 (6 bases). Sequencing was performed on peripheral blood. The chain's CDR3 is CATTPGAYPEKLFF. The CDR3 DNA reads TGTGCCACCACCCCAGGGGCCTATCCTGAAAAACTGTTTTTT.